These 8 T cell receptor beta chains were all obtained from the same sample, sequenced in a study of T cells in Graves' hyperthyroidism and ophthalmopathy. Amplification yielded TCR beta CDR3 regions, with RNA transcripts as the source. An initial round of RT-PCR targeting the TCR CDR3 relied on the HTBI primer set. TCRdb analysed the multiplex PCR reads with MiXCR anew, one entry per CDR3 protein. The table has 350,000 or so distinct CDR3 sequences, roughly 18% seen once. Material for sequencing was blood. These TCRs come from a woman aged 40 to 50 with Graves' ophthalmopathy.

The chain joins TRBV30 to TRBJ1-3; D may be TRBD1 (6 bases). Trimming removed 4 bases at V and 0 bases at J, with 16 bases between. Germline CDR1 reads GTSNPN; CDR2 reads SVGIG (reference sequence). CDR3 length: 16 residues. CDR3 residues: CAWIPPQGYSGNTIYF. In DNA, the CDR3 is TGTGCCTGGATACCCCCACAGGGCTACTCTGGAAACACCATATATTTT.

This clonotype was observed many times. This chain connects TRBV6-5 to TRBJ1-1; D gene unclear. Germline V gene data show CDR1 as MNHEY and CDR2 as SVGAGI. The CDR3 spans 13 residues. The germline V and J ends were trimmed by 3 bases and 8 bases, with 13 bases remaining between them. The chain's CDR3 is CASSYGSFGEAFF. The CDR3 DNA reads as TGTGCCAGCAGTTATGGTAGTTTCGGCGAAGCTTTCTTT.

This clonotype has just a few counts. V usage is TRBV5-1 and J usage is TRBJ2-6, with 9 bases fitting TRBD2. The J segment lost 3 bases and the V segment lost 0 bases, leaving 10 bases of the junction unmatched. This CDR3 contains 19 residues. The V gene's germline CDR1 is SGHRS and CDR2 YFSETQ. This chain's CDR3 is CASSLGRLAGVFGANVLTF. CDR3 coding DNA: TGCGCCAGCAGCTTGGGACGTTTAGCGGGAGTCTTTGGGGCCAACGTCCTGACTTTC.

The rearrangement links TRBV12-3 or TRBV12-4 to TRBJ2-7; D is unclear. The CDR3 is made up of 18 amino acids. V was trimmed by 5 bases and J by 6 bases, leaving 29 bases between them. CDR3 sequence (DNA): TGTGCCAGCAGTCCCGGCCTCTCCGGGCCCCCGCGGCCGCCCGAGCAGTACTTC. This translates into CASSPGLSGPPRPPEQYF.

This clonotype showed up many times. The CDR3 is CASSYWLGEDTEAFF. In DNA form, the CDR3 reads TGTGCCAGCAGTTACTGGTTAGGGGAAGACACTGAAGCTTTCTTT. The rearrangement uses TRBV6-5 and TRBJ1-1, with D possibly being TRBD1 (5 bases). The germline V gene encodes CDR1 MNHEY and CDR2 SVGAGI. Trimming shortened V by 1 base and J by 3 bases, and 12 bases separated the two germline ends. The CDR3 length is 15 residues.

This clonotype was detected ten times or more. The rearrangement uses TRBV28 and TRBJ1-5; D perhaps matches TRBD1 (6 bases). Germline V lookup: CDR1 MDHEN, CDR2 SYDVKM. The V gene lost 5 bases and the J gene lost 2 bases, with 19 bases spanning the gap. The CDR3 spans 17 residues. The CDR3 reads CASSTSTGQPRNQPQHF. The CDR3 bases are TGTGCCAGCAGTACCTCAACAGGACAGCCCCGCAATCAGCCCCAGCATTTT.

This clonotype was recorded many times. The V and J genes are TRBV28 and TRBJ1-1; D gene unclear. The CDR3 runs 14 residues. Germline V gives CDR1 MDHEN, CDR2 SYDVKM. Trimming shortened V by 4 bases and J by 1 base, and 10 bases separated the two germline ends. The CDR3 is CASSSQTGNTEAFF. DNA of the CDR3: TGTGCCAGCAGTTCTCAGACGGGGAACACTGAAGCTTTCTTT.

This clonotype was seen many times. J is TRBJ2-7 and V is TRBV20-1, with D tentatively TRBD2 (5 bases). The germline CDR1 and CDR2 sequences are DFQATT and SNEGSKA (reference sequence). V was cut by 0 bases and J by 6 bases, with 18 bases left in between. This CDR3 has 15 amino acids. The CDR3 sequence: CSARDRRELVPEQYF. In nucleotides, the CDR3 is TGCAGTGCTAGAGATCGAAGGGAGTTAGTTCCCGAGCAGTACTTC.